This paragraph reports one T cell receptor beta chain. Its target is not known. This sample stems from a study of shared clonotypes between healthy human individuals. Study conclusions and caveats: Clonotypes shared by all four donors outscored non-shared clonotypes in generation probability.

Each of the donors was a healthy adult who was HIV-negative and had not had a recent acute infection or vaccination. CD4+ cells underwent separation, giving CD45RA+ naive and CD45RA-negative memory subsets. V was pared by 4 bases and J by 4 bases, with 4 bases of the junction left unmatched. The CDR3 is made up of 14 amino acids. Germline V gene sequence: CDR1 MNHEY, CDR2 SVGAGI. The data were produced by immunoSEQ multiplex PCR, yet TCRdb's version contains in-frame clones alone and is incomplete. The sample shows over a million clones, about 80% of them seen only once. Sequenced material: memory CD4+ T cells from PBMCs. Subset denoted: CD45RA-negative fraction. The genes are TRBV6-5 and TRBJ2-1; 7 nucleotides align to TRBD1. This sequence originates from a young man in good health. Some clones in this sample may be carry-over from other donors' samples. CDR3 DNA: TGTGCCAGCAGTTTGAACAGGGGATACAATGAGCAGTTCTTC. Amino acids: CASSLNRGYNEQFF.